This T cell receptor beta chain is drawn from a study of OX40 agonist ivuxolimab in advanced cancers. The repertoire was sequenced with immunoSEQ multiplex PCR; TCRdb's copy has only in-frame clones and lacks some. The table shows 28,000 or so clones, with 75% to 90% occurring only once. CDR3 length equals 15 residues. V shed 8 bases and J shed 5 bases, with 19 bases lying between them. Germline CDR1 and CDR2: SGHVS and FQNEAQ. The sequence came from an adult with an advanced solid tumor such as melanoma, head and neck, liver or kidney cancer. The genes are TRBV7-8 and TRBJ1-5; possible D gene TRBD1, 6 bases. The sequenced sample was CD4+ or CD8+ T cells sorted from blood, obtained in a trial of the OX40 agonist ivuxolimab. In nucleotides, the CDR3 is TGTGCCAGCCAGGAACTAGGGACATCTTATCAGCCCCAGCATTTT. This gives the protein CASQELGTSYQPQHF.